Listed below are T cell receptor beta chains from one sample, sequenced in a study of blood T cell repertoires in COVID-19. TCRdb's table, derived via immunoSEQ multiplex PCR, lists solely in-frame clones and lacks some. The sample has roughly 400,000 clones, roughly nine tenths seen once. What was sequenced was PBMCs or T cells enriched from blood (not recorded which). These receptors originate from a young man who had recovered from COVID-19. Each CDR3 is given with its conserved first and last residue. The D gene is left open where the match is weak. Part of the rows lack a size; the others show once, few, many or a class for expanded clones.

length	size	D	V	J	CDR3	DNA
16	.	.	TRBV18	TRBJ2-2	CASSPPVVTNTGELFF	TGTGCCAGCTCACCACCTGTAGTTACGAACACCGGGGAGCTGTTTTTT
13	.	.	TRBV19	TRBJ1-1	CASSIYMNTEAFF	TGTGCCAGTAGTATATACATGAACACTGAAGCTTTCTTT
18	.	.	TRBV12-5	TRBJ1-3	CASGPRTEGSVGGNTIYF	TGTGCTAGTGGCCCCAGGACAGAGGGCTCGGTAGGTGGAAACACCATATATTTT
17	.	TRBD2	TRBV28	TRBJ2-1	CAGTSRGGLGVYNEQFF	TGTGCCGGAACCTCTCGGGGCGGACTAGGGGTCTACAATGAGCAGTTCTTC
13	.	.	TRBV2	TRBJ1-2	CASRQTLSYGYTF	TGTGCCAGCAGACAGACCCTTTCTTATGGCTACACCTTC
16	.	.	TRBV18	TRBJ2-3	CASSSFREQFTDTQYF	TGTGCCAGCTCATCATTTCGGGAGCAATTTACAGATACGCAGTATTTT
14	once	.	TRBV27	TRBJ2-7	CASSTTTETYEQYF	TGTGCCAGCAGTACCACGACAGAAACCTACGAGCAGTACTTC
13	once	.	TRBV24-1	TRBJ1-1	CATSGEGGTEAFF	TGTGCCACCTCAGGGGAGGGGGGCACTGAAGCTTTCTTT
14	.	.	TRBV27	TRBJ1-1	CASSLSGGGGEAFF	TGTGCCAGCAGTTTATCTGGGGGGGGCGGTGAAGCTTTCTTT
14	.	.	TRBV28	TRBJ2-5	CASTVTPGLETQYF	TGTGCCAGCACAGTCACCCCAGGTTTGGAGACCCAGTACTTC
15	.	TRBD1	TRBV19	TRBJ1-1	CASSHSPGTGGEAFF	TGTGCCAGTTCTCACTCCCCCGGGACAGGGGGTGAAGCTTTCTTT
15	once	TRBD2	TRBV3-1/TRBV3-2	TRBJ2-7	CASSPGTSGTYEQYF	TGTGCCAGCAGCCCGGGGACTAGCGGGACCTACGAGCAGTACTTC
14	.	.	TRBV6-6	TRBJ1-3	CASSYSIQANTIYF	TGTGCCAGCAGTTACTCGATACAGGCAAACACCATATATTTT